The source of this T cell receptor beta chain is a study of cytomegalovirus exposure and HLA in healthy donors. Study-level findings and limits: TCR beta chains numbering more than 150 were designated cytomegalovirus-associated. Testing in vitro showed three CMV-associated chains specific for CMV antigens.

Comment on this clone: Antigen unknown.

From the roughly 110-subject validation cohort, which was separate from the roughly 630-subject first cohort, the donors were drawn. TCRdb's table, derived via immunoSEQ multiplex PCR, lists solely in-frame clones and lacks some. This sample has about 150,000 clones; approximately 86% occur once, and the top ten carry roughly 2.1%. Germline V gene data show CDR1 as MRHNA and CDR2 as SNTAGT. The CDR3 spans 16 residues. The ends lost 3 bases at V and 3 bases at J; junction bases unmatched: 0. Material for sequencing was PBMCs. The source is a human donor in good health. The V and J genes are TRBV6-4 and TRBJ2-3; 16 bases agree with TRBD2. As DNA, the CDR3 is TGTGCCAGCAGTGAGGGACTAGCGGGGGGGACAGATACGCAGTATTTT. It codes for CASSEGLAGGTDTQYF.